The entry below gives a single T cell receptor (beta chain) sequence along with its context. What antigen it recognizes has not been identified. Base quality data are lacking; no much larger clone is found one base away. TCRbeta CDR3 regions were amplified from genomic DNA using the immunoSEQ Assay, a bias-controlled multiplex PCR. Regarding the original processing steps: Nucleated cell counts per sample were estimated from amplification of reference gene primers within the assay. To quantify the absolute abundance of each unique TCRbeta CDR3 rearrangement, sequence reads were collapsed and filtered. For each sample, productive Simpson clonality was calculated by taking the square root of Simpson's diversity index across productive rearrangements. As stored in TCRdb, this immuneACCESS dataset retains in-frame rearrangements with V and J assigned. A fraction of the clones does not appear; measured against another copy, unresolved V genes explain less than half of the discrepancy, and the remainder lacks a known reason. For V, J and clone size, that table is used; D and trimming come from the DNA. The sample contains 300,000 to 400,000 clones, around 86% of them found a single time. The ten top clones hold over 4% of the sample.

This entry is derived from a study of blood T cell repertoires in COVID-19 (dated by TCRdb to about 2020). Context from the whole study: Samples covering the acute and convalescent phases of COVID-19 were provided by collaborators in the United States, Italy and Spain. The repertoires were released in a freely available public database meant as a resource for research on the immune response to SARS-CoV-2. Where HLA class I and class II types were available, the types were taken from metadata supplied by the sample provider, not from assay-based typing. Nearly every sample came with metadata listing a de-identified subject ID, COVID-19 status, age in years and sex. The material from the prospective study consisted of cDNA or gDNA derived from T cells, B-cell-depleted T cells, or PBMCs. Deeply sampled blood TCRbeta repertoires from subjects exposed to, actively infected with, or recovered from COVID-19 were included in the dataset. Samples came from the ongoing ImmuneRACE study (first 160 participants) plus 1,254 subjects from 6 global collaborators.

Enrolling through a virtual design, the prospective study's participants ranged in age from roughly 18 to 89 years and lived across 20 to 30 United States geographic areas. In the prospective study, participants were assigned to cohorts based on the clinical history participants reported in a screening survey and a study questionnaire. For ImmuneRACE Cohort 3, a participant was defined as recovered based on two consecutive negative NP/OP PCR tests, clearance by a healthcare professional, or resolution of symptoms. Each participant in the prospective study had whole blood, serum and a nasopharyngeal or oropharyngeal swab collected by mobile phlebotomists. Prospective study participants could optionally give additional blood draws and questionnaires over an approximately two-month period. Blood samples from the prospective study were shipped frozen or at room temperature prior to DNA extraction.

Study-wide conclusions, independent of this receptor: The amount of clinical and demographic metadata varied by source and participant and was provided uncurated.

Trimming removed 3 bases from V and 2 bases from J, leaving 11 bases between the germline ends. The germline V gene (reference sequence) yields GTSNPN for CDR1 and SVGIG for CDR2. The CDR3 starts with the cysteine, ends with the phenylalanine, and has 14 residues. The only DNA kept is the CDR3, 42 bases in frame from the first base. This clonotype was obtained from a man in his sixties who had recovered from COVID-19. Sequenced: PBMCs or T cells enriched from blood (not recorded which). This chain is built from TRBV30 and TRBJ2-1; a tentative D call is TRBD2 (6 bases match). The DNA is TGTGCCTGGAGAAGGAGGGGCCCCTACAATGAGCAGTTCTTC. Translated, this gives CAWRRRGPYNEQFF.